This T cell receptor (beta chain) stems from a study of naive and memory T cell subsets. Study outcomes and limitations: The power law exponent of TCR abundance differed between naive and memory cells. Naive repertoires, especially CD8, held a few larger clonotypes, possibly memory cells re-expressing CD45RA. A clonotype means one alpha or beta sequence, not an alpha/beta pair.

After the first PCR, alpha and beta chain libraries were processed separately. Cells stained for CD3, CD4, CD8, CD45RA, CD27 and viability were sorted into four CD45RA/CD27 subsets. J was trimmed by 2 bases and V by 8 bases; bases with no gene match: 9. Germline CDR1 MDHEN, CDR2 SYDVKM. CDR3 size: 14 residues. Two oligonucleotides, mixed equimolar, formed the beta constant-region primer covering TRBC1 and TRBC2. The ligated cDNA underwent four PCR rounds using SP2 and nested alpha and beta constant-region primers. TCRdb reprocessed the UMI-ligation and nested PCR reads with MiXCR, giving one entry per CDR3 protein. The sample has over 110,000 distinct CDR3 sequences; approximately 21% are singletons. A remark on this clonotype: The antigen remains unidentified.

Sequenced input: naive CD8+ T cells from blood. The source of this sequence is a human donor in good health. The chain recombines TRBV28 with TRBJ2-7; 7 positions match TRBD2. CDR3 sequence (DNA): TGTGCCAGCTCCAGACTAGCACGAACCTACGAGCAGTACTTC. It is translated as CASSRLARTYEQYF.